This TCR beta chain was sequenced in a study of CD8 T cells in ankylosing spondylitis. With regard to this clonotype: Its antigen is unknown.

Each CDR3 protein is one row after TCRdb ran MiXCR on the 5' RACE reads. Of a few hundred thousand distinct CDR3 sequences listed, approximately 20% were seen once; the top ten hold about 44%. General observations from the study: A TCR beta motif of eight highly homologous variants appeared characteristic of ankylosing spondylitis blood. Enrichment of disease-linked clones was reportedly significant in matched ankylosing spondylitis synovial fluid. Previously reported in reactive arthritis synovial fluid and blood were some of the motif variants.

This CDR3 region has 14 residues. The V gene's germline CDR1 is SGHAT and CDR2 FQNNGV. The V end was cut by 2 bases, the J end by 5 bases, with 12 bases between. The sequence was collected from a male donor with ankylosing spondylitis. Sequenced input: blood, either unsorted or a sorted T cell fraction (not recorded which). This sequence joins TRBV11-2 and TRBJ1-2; D call uncertain. In DNA form, the CDR3 reads TGTGCCAGCAGCTTATGGCCGGGGTCTTATGGCTACACCTTC. It specifies CASSLWPGSYGYTF.